What follows are 19 T cell receptor beta chains derived from one specimen sequenced in a study of blood T cell repertoires in COVID-19. Here immunoSEQ multiplex PCR was the method, and the copy in TCRdb shows in-frame clones only, minus some. Here the sample spans roughly 290,000 clones, 80% to 90% being singletons. The sequenced sample consisted of PBMCs or T cells enriched from blood (not recorded which). These receptors all come from a man aged 25-45 years who had recovered from COVID-19.

CDR3 coding DNA: TGTGCCAGCAGCGTCACAGGGGACGCCTACGAGCAGTACTTC. Residues: CASSVTGDAYEQYF. This chain uses TRBV9 with TRBJ2-7, with 7 bases fitting TRBD1. The CDR3 totals 14 residues. With V trimmed by 2 bases and J by 2 bases, 4 bases remained unmatched. The germline V gene has CDR1 SGDLS and CDR2 YYNGEE.

CDR3 sequence: CASSQDRVQSSGNTIYF. CDR3 nucleotides: TGTGCCAGCAGCCAAGACAGGGTCCAAAGCTCTGGAAACACCATATATTTT. V is TRBV11-2 and J is TRBJ1-3; 7 bases are shared with TRBD1. The germline V gene encodes CDR1 SGHAT and CDR2 FQNNGV. V lost 5 bases, J lost 0 bases, and 10 bases stayed unmatched. This CDR3 spans 17 amino acids.

This clone was picked up one time. The rearrangement uses TRBV6-5 and TRBJ2-7, with 7 bases that match TRBD1. Looked up from germline, CDR1 is MNHEY and CDR2 is SVGAGI. This CDR3 has 13 amino acids. V trimming: 4 bases; J trimming: 2 bases; junction bases outside the gene matches: 2. CDR3 bases: TGTGCCAGCAGTTTGGACAGGACCTACGAGCAGTACTTC. Translation: CASSLDRTYEQYF.

The CDR3 sequence is CASSYRGRNYGYTF. The CDR3 DNA follows: TGTGCCAGCAGTTACAGGGGGCGGAACTATGGCTACACCTTC. The chain uses TRBV6-2 or TRBV6-3 and TRBJ1-2; 7 bases agree with TRBD1. CDR3 size: 14 residues. V was pared by 2 bases and J by 2 bases, with 2 bases of the junction left unmatched. In germline, CDR1 is MNHEY, CDR2 SVGEGT.

The rearrangement uses TRBV15 and TRBJ1-6; D perhaps matches TRBD1 (5 bases). CDR1 is LNHNV and CDR2 is YYDKDF in the germline V gene (reference sequence). This CDR3 has 17 amino acids. V was pared by 0 bases and J by 7 bases, with 16 bases between. In DNA form, the CDR3 reads TGTGCCACCAGCAGAGATCGGTCGGGGGTTCTGAATTCACCCCTCCACTTT. This encodes CATSRDRSGVLNSPLHF.

The CDR3 DNA follows: TGTGCCAGCAGCGTAGCCCCCCGATCAGGGGCTGGGGCCAACGTCCTGACTTTC. This sequence encodes CASSVAPRSGAGANVLTF. The chain uses TRBV9 and TRBJ2-6; a possible D gene is TRBD1 (6 bases). The V gene lost 0 bases and the J gene lost 2 bases, with 15 bases spanning the gap. The CDR3 extends over 18 amino acids. The germline V gene encodes CDR1 SGDLS and CDR2 YYNGEE.

V is TRBV29-1 and J is TRBJ2-7; D is uncertain. CDR1 is SQVTM and CDR2 is ANQGSEA in the germline V gene. The germline V and J ends were trimmed by 7 bases and 5 bases, with 15 bases remaining between them. This CDR3 has 12 amino acids. CDR3 sequence reads: CSATVRQDEQYF. Here the CDR3 DNA reads TGCAGCGCTACAGTCAGGCAAGACGAGCAGTACTTC.

The CDR3, as DNA: TGTGCCAGCAGCGCCCTCCCCGCAGGGATGAACACTGAAGCTTTCTTT. It is translated as CASSALPAGMNTEAFF. The rearrangement uses TRBV9 and TRBJ1-1; D possibly corresponds to TRBD1 (5 bases). Trimming removed 3 bases at V and 0 bases at J, with 15 bases between. Germline V gene sequence: CDR1 SGDLS, CDR2 YYNGEE. The CDR3 has 16 amino acids.

The chain carries TRBV13 and TRBJ2-7; D is possibly TRBD2 (5 bases). Trimming took off 6 bases at V and 5 bases at J, with 14 bases between the two ends. This CDR3 region has 13 residues. Germline values: CDR1 PRHDT, CDR2 FYEKMQ (reference sequence). Here the CDR3 DNA reads TGTGCCAGCAGTCATACCTCGAGGGACGAGCAGTACTTC. Amino acids: CASSHTSRDEQYF.

V usage is TRBV27 and J usage is TRBJ1-1; D call uncertain. This CDR3 region has 16 residues. Germline lookup yields CDR1 MNHEY and CDR2 SMNVEV (reference sequence). V was trimmed by 5 bases and J by 1 base, leaving 17 bases between them. Written as DNA, the CDR3 is TGTGCCAGCAGTCCGGTAGTTGATGCGGGGAACACTGAAGCTTTCTTT. Its protein product is CASSPVVDAGNTEAFF.

The chain combines TRBV5-1 with TRBJ1-3; no clear D gene. The V gene's germline CDR1 is SGHRS and CDR2 YFSETQ. The V end lost 1 base, the J end lost 0 bases, and 5 bases lay between the germline ends. This CDR3 contains 14 residues. The CDR3 protein is CASSLTSSGNTIYF. CDR3 DNA sequence: TGCGCCAGCAGCTTGACCAGCTCTGGAAACACCATATATTTT.

The J gene is TRBJ1-5, the V gene TRBV2; D ambiguous. Trimming removed 5 bases from V and 6 bases from J, with 11 bases in between. Germline lookup yields CDR1 SNHLY and CDR2 FYNNEI. CDR3 size: 13 residues. Written as DNA, the CDR3 is TGTGCCAGCAGTCTCTCGTTCGGTCAGCCCCAGCATTTT. Translation: CASSLSFGQPQHF.

The CDR3 DNA is TGTGCCAGCAGCTCCGGGACAGGGCCCCAAGAGACCCAGTACTTC. Amino acids: CASSSGTGPQETQYF. The rearrangement uses TRBV3-1 (or the pseudogene TRBV3-2) and TRBJ2-5; 9 nucleotides agree with TRBD1. V was pared by 5 bases and J by 1 base, with 5 bases of the junction left unmatched. The CDR3 contains 15 residues. The germline V gene encodes CDR1 LGHDT and CDR2 YNNKEL (reference sequence).

The V gene is TRBV5-8, the J gene TRBJ2-2; 8 bases align to TRBD1. Germline CDR1 SGHTS, CDR2 YDEGEE. The CDR3 is 15 amino acids. V was pared by 1 base and J by 5 bases, with 4 bases of the junction left unmatched. The CDR3 region is CASSLPTGVTGELFF. For the CDR3, the DNA is TGTGCCAGCAGCTTGCCGACAGGGGTGACCGGGGAGCTGTTTTTT.

The chain has TRBV6-5 and TRBJ1-1; the D gene is possibly TRBD1 (5 bases). The CDR3 sequence is 14 residues long. V lost 7 bases, J lost 7 bases, and 19 bases lay in between. Germline V CDR1 and CDR2: MNHEY, SVGAGI. The CDR3 sequence: CASNPNGGVGEAFF. The CDR3, as DNA: TGTGCCAGCAACCCCAACGGAGGGGTAGGTGAAGCTTTCTTT.

The V gene is TRBV4-2, the J gene TRBJ2-5; 8 bases agree with TRBD2. Germline V gene lookup returns CDR1 LGHNA and CDR2 YNFKEQ. The CDR3 covers 16 residues. V lost 0 bases to trimming and J lost 2 bases; unmatched junction nucleotides: 5. CDR3 region: CASSQEGAGVQETQYF. The CDR3 DNA is TGTGCCAGCAGCCAAGAGGGAGCGGGGGTTCAAGAGACCCAGTACTTC.

The gene calls are TRBV10-2 and TRBJ1-2; D remains ambiguous. V lost 0 bases and J lost 5, with 10 bases in between. The V gene's germline CDR1 is WSHSY and CDR2 SAAADI. There are 14 residues in the CDR3. DNA for the CDR3: TGCGCCAGCAGTGAGTCGGGGAGGGTATATGGCTACACCTTC. Translated, it gives CASSESGRVYGYTF.

This chain's CDR3 is CASSPQGQSGNTIYF. As DNA, the CDR3 is TGTGCCAGCTCACCTCAGGGACAGTCTGGAAACACCATATATTTT. This chain joins TRBV18 and TRBJ1-3, with 7 bases matching TRBD1. The germline V gene encodes CDR1 KGHSH and CDR2 LQKENI. CDR3 length equals 15 residues. V was clipped by 3 bases and J by 1 base; unmatched bases: 3.

This clone has just a few counts. The chain combines TRBV29-1 with TRBJ2-3; D perhaps matches TRBD1 (5 bases). Trimming pared 4 bases from V and 0 bases from J, leaving 11 bases between. Germline assignment: CDR1 SQVTM and CDR2 ANQGSEA. The CDR3 consists of 14 residues. DNA for the CDR3: TGCAGCGTTGGGTCAGGGTCTAGCACAGATACGCAGTATTTT. Its translation: CSVGSGSSTDTQYF.